The 25 T cell receptor beta chains given below trace back to one sample, sequenced in a study of Ad26.COV2.S vaccination and SARS-CoV-2 variants (dated by TCRdb to about 2021). Sample treatment or condition, as interpreted from the label and publication: around 19 received Ad26.COV2.S at low or high dose, single or two shots; several received placebo; per-sample allocation not given. For vaccine and placebo recipients, repertoires were sequenced using samples collected on day 63 after the first injection. Library construction relied on the immunoSEQ multiplex PCR assay. The table was pulled from immuneACCESS by TCRdb, which kept in-frame rearrangements only. Such tables lose some clones; where checked, under half of the loss comes from unresolved V genes, and the rest has no known cause. The sample contains 300,000 to 400,000 clones, roughly 87% of them found a single time. The ten largest make up roughly 3.6% of the sample.

The sample consisted of peripheral blood, taken in a trial of Ad26.COV2.S vaccine versus placebo. Receptors were obtained from a person aged 18-65 years who received the Ad26.COV2.S COVID-19 vaccine or a placebo.

The CDR3 loop reads CASSPGGTGEDTEAFF. The CDR3 DNA reads TGTGCCAGCAGCCCGGGGGGGACGGGGGAAGACACTGAAGCTTTCTTT. The chain joins TRBV13 to TRBJ1-1; a weak D match, TRBD1 (5 bases). CDR1 PRHDT and CDR2 FYEKMQ come from the germline V gene (reference sequence). V was clipped by 5 bases and J by 3 bases, with 19 bases between them. This CDR3 contains 16 residues.

This clone was observed a single time. The CDR3 loop reads CASSRQGTTTGELFF. The CDR3 DNA sequence: TGTGCCAGCAGCCGACAGGGGACGACCACCGGGGAGCTGTTTTTT. The V call is TRBV7-6, the J call TRBJ2-2, with 8 bases fitting TRBD1. Germline CDR1 and CDR2: SGHVS and FNYEAQ. Trimming at V came to 5 bases and at J to 4 bases, leaving 6 bases not matched to a gene. The CDR3 runs to 15 residues.

This rearrangement joins TRBV2 to TRBJ2-7; D unclear. This CDR3 spans 12 amino acids. Germline V gene lookup returns CDR1 SNHLY and CDR2 FYNNEI. The ends were cut back, 8 bases at V and 5 bases at J, with 13 bases in the middle. The CDR3 region has the DNA TGTGCCAGCCATAGGGATTCCAACGAGCAGTACTTC. Translating gives CASHRDSNEQYF.

The V and J genes are TRBV6-1 and TRBJ1-2; D gene uncertain. V dropped 7 bases and J dropped 10 bases, with 16 bases sitting between them. This CDR3 is 12 amino acids long. The germline V gene has CDR1 MNHNS and CDR2 SASEGT. CDR3 sequence reads: CASTSGPIDYTF. DNA for the CDR3: TGTGCCAGCACCTCCGGGCCAATCGACTACACCTTC.

The chain recombines TRBV11-2 with TRBJ2-7; D uncertain. The V end lost 3 bases, the J end lost 0 bases, and 6 bases lay between the germline ends. This CDR3 has 13 amino acids. Germline CDR1 is SGHAT and CDR2 is FQNNGV. The CDR3 sequence is CASSLRSSYEQYF. The CDR3 DNA sequence: TGTGCCAGCAGCTTGAGAAGCTCCTACGAGCAGTACTTC. Drawing the rest from reference TRBV11-2 and TRBJ2-7, the complete variable domain is EAGVAQSPRYKIIEKRQSVAFWCNPISGHATLYWYQQILGQGPKLLIQFQNNGVVDDSQLPKDRFSAERLKGVDSTLKIQPAKLEDSAVYLCASSLRSSYEQYFGPGTRLTVT.

The chain is built from TRBV30 and TRBJ2-7; D gene unclear. Between the trimmed V and J ends, which lost 3 bases and 2 bases, there was a span of 14 bases. CDR3 length: 14 amino acids. Germline lookup yields CDR1 GTSNPN and CDR2 SVGIG (reference sequence). The CDR3 coding sequence is TGTGCCTGGAGACAGAATGGCTTACCCTACGAGCAGTACTTC. Encoded protein: CAWRQNGLPYEQYF.

The genes are TRBV12-3 or TRBV12-4 and TRBJ2-2; D remains unclear. V was clipped by 6 bases and J by 7 bases, with 12 bases between them. This CDR3 comprises 13 residues. The CDR3 loop is CASSQAGVGELFF. CDR3 sequence (DNA): TGTGCCAGCAGCCAGGCTGGAGTCGGGGAGCTGTTTTTT.

The chain has TRBV30 and TRBJ2-2, with D hard to call. CDR1 GTSNPN and CDR2 SVGIG come from the germline V gene (reference sequence). The CDR3 is 13 residues long. The ends were cut back, 5 bases at V and 0 bases at J, with 7 bases in the middle. CDR3 DNA: TGTGCCTGGTCGGCAACGAACACCGGGGAGCTGTTTTTT. Its protein is CAWSATNTGELFF.

The rearrangement joins TRBV15 to TRBJ1-4; TRBD1 matches at 9 bases. CDR3 length: 16 amino acids. Germline V lookup: CDR1 LNHNV, CDR2 YYDKDF (reference sequence). V shed 2 bases, J shed 6 bases, and the junction held 7 bases outside the gene matches. The CDR3 DNA reads TGTGCCACCAGCAGACTGGACAGGGGTTTGGATGAAAAACTGTTTTTT. Protein sequence: CATSRLDRGLDEKLFF.

On this clone itself: Other DNA sequences in this sample translate to the same CDR3. The V call is TRBV7-3, the J call TRBJ2-1; D ambiguous. Germline V gives CDR1 SGHTA, CDR2 FQGTGA. The ends were cut back, 1 base at V and 0 bases at J, with 1 base in the middle. The CDR3 sequence is 13 residues long. CDR3 protein: CASSLSSYNEQFF. Written as DNA, the CDR3 is TGTGCCAGCAGCTTAAGCTCCTACAATGAGCAGTTCTTC.

This chain uses TRBV7-8 with TRBJ1-1; D may be TRBD1 (5 bases). Trimming took 2 bases from V and 6 from J, leaving 16 bases between them. Germline V CDR1 and CDR2: SGHVS, FQNEAQ. CDR3 length equals 15 residues. The CDR3 bases are TGTGCCAGCAGCTTACGTCATTGGCGGGGGGCTGAAGCTTTCTTT. This sequence encodes CASSLRHWRGAEAFF.

The gene calls are TRBV6-2 or TRBV6-3 and TRBJ1-5; no definite D call. The CDR3 is made up of 16 amino acids. V lost 2 bases and J lost 1, with 12 bases in between. Germline assignment: CDR1 MNHEY and CDR2 SVGEGT. The CDR3 DNA is TGTGCCAGCAGTTACCGCGTCAGCATCAGCAATCAGCCCCAGCATTTT. As protein: CASSYRVSISNQPQHF.

The J gene is TRBJ1-2, the V gene TRBV28, with 12 nucleotides matching TRBD1. Germline CDR1 and CDR2: MDHEN and SYDVKM. This CDR3 has 16 amino acids. Losses at the gene ends were 6 bases for V and 4 bases for J; bases not matched to a gene: 9. CDR3 sequence reads: CASRGTGGTGGYGYTF. CDR3 in DNA: TGTGCCAGCAGAGGGACAGGGGGCACTGGGGGCTATGGCTACACCTTC.

The V and J genes are TRBV5-1 and TRBJ1-2; 7 positions match TRBD1. Trimming took 9 bases from V and 6 from J; bases not matched to a gene: 17. The CDR3 has 15 residues. CDR1 is SGHRS and CDR2 is YFSETQ in the germline V gene. CDR3 loop: CATKTGSSMGNGYTF. Here the CDR3 DNA reads TGCGCCACTAAGACAGGGTCCTCGATGGGAAATGGCTACACCTTC.

The chain recombines TRBV15 with TRBJ2-1; D perhaps matches TRBD2 (5 bases). The CDR3 is 13 residues long. Trimming cost V 0 bases and J 8 bases, with 8 bases left between them. Germline CDR1 and CDR2: LNHNV and YYDKDF (reference sequence). In DNA form, the CDR3 reads TGTGCCACCAGCAGAGAGGGAGCCTATGAGCAGTTCTTC. Translating gives CATSREGAYEQFF.

The chain carries TRBV7-9 and TRBJ2-3; D gene uncertain. V lost 2 bases and J 0 bases, leaving 12 bases between the germline ends. There are 16 residues in the CDR3. Germline-derived CDR1 and CDR2 are SEHNR and FQNEAQ (reference sequence). CDR3 in DNA: TGTGCCAGCAGCTTACTGGAACGGGTCAGCACAGATACGCAGTATTTT. Its protein product is CASSLLERVSTDTQYF. Supplemented by reference TRBV7-9 and TRBJ2-3, the full variable domain reads DTGVSQNPRHKITKRGQNVTFRCDPISEHNRLYWYRQTLGQGPEFLTYFQNEAQLEKSRLLSDRFSAERPKGSFSTLEIQRTEQGDSAMYLCASSLLERVSTDTQYFGPGTRLTVL.

The chain recombines TRBV27 with TRBJ1-5; weak D call: TRBD1 (5 bases). Germline V CDR1 and CDR2: MNHEY, SMNVEV (reference sequence). CDR3 length equals 15 residues. The ends were cut back, 2 bases at V and 0 bases at J, with 8 bases in the middle. As DNA, the CDR3 is TGTGCCAGCAGTTTAGGGGGGTATAGCAATCAGCCCCAGCATTTT. Translated: CASSLGGYSNQPQHF.

The rearrangement uses TRBV30 and TRBJ1-4; 8 positions agree with TRBD1. V shed 2 bases and J 7 bases; nucleotides not matched to a gene: 6. The CDR3 is 14 amino acids. Germline V CDR1 and CDR2: GTSNPN, SVGIG (reference sequence). CDR3 in amino acids: CAWSPGQATEKLFF. For the CDR3, the DNA is TGTGCCTGGAGTCCGGGACAGGCGACTGAAAAACTGTTTTTT.

The chain has TRBV18 and TRBJ1-1; no definite D call. This CDR3 has 13 amino acids. Germline assignment: CDR1 KGHSH and CDR2 LQKENI. The V end lost 8 bases, the J end lost 3 bases, and 13 bases lay between the germline ends. Here the CDR3 DNA reads TGTGCCAGCGCCCTAAATGGGGACACTGAAGCTTTCTTT. Translating gives CASALNGDTEAFF.

For this clone: At one end the junction does not follow the germline gene, possibly because of a read error. J is TRBJ2-2 and V is TRBV10-1, with D perhaps TRBD1 (6 bases). The CDR3 contains 19 residues. CDR1 is WNHNN, CDR2 SYGVQD, per germline (reference sequence). The CDR3 spells CATLIRDTHYSPNTGELFF. The CDR3 nucleotides read TGCGCCACCCTGATCCGGGACACCCACTATAGCCCGAACACTGGGGAGCTGTTTTTT.

The chain uses TRBV2 and TRBJ1-2; 11 bases are shared with TRBD1. CDR1 is SNHLY, CDR2 FYNNEI, per germline. CDR3 size: 15 residues. V dropped 7 bases and J dropped 4; count of bases not matched to a gene: 8. The CDR3 reads CASTRDRGGSYGYTF. DNA of the CDR3: TGTGCCAGCACCCGGGACAGGGGGGGTAGCTATGGCTACACCTTC.

This sequence joins TRBV12-5 and TRBJ1-3, with D maybe TRBD1 (5 bases). Germline V gene data show CDR1 as LGHNT and CDR2 as FRNRAP. This CDR3 region has 14 residues. Trimming took 3 bases from V and 2 from J, leaving 8 bases between them. CDR3: CASGFGGAGNTIYF. Written as DNA, the CDR3 is TGTGCTAGTGGTTTTGGGGGAGCTGGAAACACCATATATTTT.

The chain employs TRBV19 and TRBJ2-4; 9 positions agree with TRBD2. This CDR3 comprises 16 residues. Germline values: CDR1 LNHDA, CDR2 SQIVND (reference sequence). Trimming cost V 1 base and J 6 bases; bases outside gene matches: 7. The CDR3 loop is CASSIAASGGSNIQYF. The CDR3 nucleotides are TGTGCCAGTAGTATAGCGGCCAGCGGGGGGTCAAACATTCAGTACTTC.

The V and J genes are TRBV7-9 and TRBJ2-2, with 13 bases aligning to TRBD2. Unmatched junction bases numbered 9, after V lost 5 bases and J lost 0 bases. The CDR3 consists of 19 residues. Looked up from germline, CDR1 is SEHNR and CDR2 is FQNEAQ (reference sequence). The CDR3 loop reads CASSRTGGLAGANTGELFF. The CDR3 DNA sequence: TGTGCCAGCAGCCGCACTGGAGGACTAGCGGGGGCGAACACCGGGGAGCTGTTTTTT.

The sample holds one count of this clone. The rearrangement links TRBV6-5 to TRBJ2-7; D possibly corresponds to TRBD2 (6 bases). CDR1 is MNHEY and CDR2 is SVGAGI in the germline V gene. The CDR3 is 13 amino acids. Trimming shortened V by 6 bases and J by 4 bases, and 13 bases separated the two germline ends. DNA of the CDR3: TGTGCCAGCAGCTCGGCCGCGGGGTACGAGCAGTACTTC. It translates to CASSSAAGYEQYF.